The subject of this entry is one T cell receptor (beta chain). This specimen belongs to a study of CD8+CD57+ T cells in acquired aplastic anemia. CD8+CD57+ cell expansion had been shown by flow cytometry in patients chosen for sequencing. Severe acquired aplastic anemia was the diagnosis recorded for all patients. The use of genomic DNA as template underpinned the TCR beta VDJ and CDR3 profiling. TCRdb reanalysed the reads using MiXCR and keeps one entry per CDR3 protein. Of about 180,000 distinct CDR3 sequences detected, around half appear once; the ten largest clones hold more than 1%. The CDR3 is made up of 18 amino acids. Between the trimmed V and J ends, which lost 0 bases and 9 bases, there was a span of 26 bases.

The origin of this receptor is a human donor with aplastic anemia. The chain combines TRBV12-3 or TRBV12-4 with TRBJ2-5; possible D gene TRBD2, 7 bases. The sample consisted of sorted CD4+, CD8+, or CD8+CD57+ T cells (not recorded which) from PBMCs. The CDR3 here is CASSLASGGGRADMAQYF. The CDR3 DNA sequence: TGTGCCAGCAGTTTAGCGTCTGGCGGGGGCCGGGCAGATATGGCCCAGTACTTC.